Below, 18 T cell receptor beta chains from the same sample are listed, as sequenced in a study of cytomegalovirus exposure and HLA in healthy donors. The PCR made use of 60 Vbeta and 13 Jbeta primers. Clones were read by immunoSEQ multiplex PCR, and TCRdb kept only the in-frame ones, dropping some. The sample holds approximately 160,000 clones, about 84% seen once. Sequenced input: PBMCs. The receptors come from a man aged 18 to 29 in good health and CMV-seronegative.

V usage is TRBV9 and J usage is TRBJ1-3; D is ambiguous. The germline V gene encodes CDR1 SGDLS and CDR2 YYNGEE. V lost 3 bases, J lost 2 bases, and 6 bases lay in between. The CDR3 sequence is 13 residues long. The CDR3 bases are TGTGCCAGCAGCGGTCATGCTGGAAACACCATATATTTT. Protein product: CASSGHAGNTIYF.

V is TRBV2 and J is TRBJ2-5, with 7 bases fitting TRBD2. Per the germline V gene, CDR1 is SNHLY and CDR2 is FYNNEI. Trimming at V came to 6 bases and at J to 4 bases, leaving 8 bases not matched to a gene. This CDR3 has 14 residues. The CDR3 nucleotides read TGTGCCAGCAGCAGAAGCGGGGTAGCAGAGACCCAGTACTTC. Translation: CASSRSGVAETQYF.

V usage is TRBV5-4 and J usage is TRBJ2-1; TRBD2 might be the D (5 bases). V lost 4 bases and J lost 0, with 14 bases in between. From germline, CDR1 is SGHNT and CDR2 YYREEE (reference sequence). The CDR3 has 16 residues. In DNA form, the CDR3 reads TGTGCCAGCAGCCCATGGGGTAGCGTCTCCTACAATGAGCAGTTCTTC. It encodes CASSPWGSVSYNEQFF.

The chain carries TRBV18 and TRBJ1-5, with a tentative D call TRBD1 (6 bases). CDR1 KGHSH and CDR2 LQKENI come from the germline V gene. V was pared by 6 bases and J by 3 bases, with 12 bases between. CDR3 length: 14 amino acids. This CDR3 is CASSFQGNNQPQHF. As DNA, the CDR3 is TGTGCCAGCTCGTTCCAGGGGAACAATCAGCCCCAGCATTTT. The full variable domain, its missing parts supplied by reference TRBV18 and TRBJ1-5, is NAGVMQNPRHLVRRRGQEARLRCSPMKGHSHVYWYRQLPEEGLKFMVYLQKENIIDESGMPKERFSAEFPKEGPSILRIQQVVRGDSAAYFCASSFQGNNQPQHFGDGTRLSIL.

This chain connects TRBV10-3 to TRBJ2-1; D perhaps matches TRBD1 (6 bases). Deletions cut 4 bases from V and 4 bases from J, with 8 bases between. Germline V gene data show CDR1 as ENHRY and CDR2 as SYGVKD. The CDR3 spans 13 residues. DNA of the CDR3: TGTGCCATCAGTGGGACAGCATACAATGAGCAGTTCTTC. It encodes CAISGTAYNEQFF.

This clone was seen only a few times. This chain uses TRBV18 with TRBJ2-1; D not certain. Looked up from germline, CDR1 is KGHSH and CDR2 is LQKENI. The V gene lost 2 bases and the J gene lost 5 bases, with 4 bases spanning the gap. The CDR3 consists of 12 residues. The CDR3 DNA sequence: TGTGCCAGCTCACCAAGCGACAATGAGCAGTTCTTC. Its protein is CASSPSDNEQFF.

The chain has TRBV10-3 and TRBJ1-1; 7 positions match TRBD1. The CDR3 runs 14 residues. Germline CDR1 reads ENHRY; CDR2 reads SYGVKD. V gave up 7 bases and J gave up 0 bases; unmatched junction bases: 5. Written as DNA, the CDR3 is TGTGCCATCACCCGGGACAGCATGAACACTGAAGCTTTCTTT. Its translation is CAITRDSMNTEAFF.

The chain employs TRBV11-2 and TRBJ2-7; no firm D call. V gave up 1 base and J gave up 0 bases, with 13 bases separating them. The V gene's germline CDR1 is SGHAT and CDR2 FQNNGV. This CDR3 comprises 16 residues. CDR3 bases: TGTGCCAGCAGCTTAGTTGCTGCGATTAGCTCCTACGAGCAGTACTTC. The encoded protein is CASSLVAAISSYEQYF.

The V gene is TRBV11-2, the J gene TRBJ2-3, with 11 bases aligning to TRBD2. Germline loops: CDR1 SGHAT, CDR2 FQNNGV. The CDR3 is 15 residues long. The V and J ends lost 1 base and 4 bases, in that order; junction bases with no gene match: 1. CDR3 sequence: CASSLGTSGSDTQYF. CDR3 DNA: TGTGCCAGCAGCTTAGGGACTAGCGGGTCAGATACGCAGTATTTT.

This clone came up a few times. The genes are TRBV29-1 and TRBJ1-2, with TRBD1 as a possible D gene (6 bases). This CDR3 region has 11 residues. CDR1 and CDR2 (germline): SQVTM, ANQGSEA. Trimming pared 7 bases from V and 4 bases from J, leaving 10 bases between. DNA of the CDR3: TGCAGCGCCGTGACAGGCTATGGCTACACCTTC. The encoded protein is CSAVTGYGYTF. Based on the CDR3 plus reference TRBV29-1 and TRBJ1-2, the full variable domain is SAVISQKPSRDICQRGTSLTIQCQVDSQVTMMFWYRQQPGQSLTLIATANQGSEATYESGFVIDKFPISRPNLTFSTLTVSNMSPEDSSIYLCSAVTGYGYTFGSGTRLTVV.

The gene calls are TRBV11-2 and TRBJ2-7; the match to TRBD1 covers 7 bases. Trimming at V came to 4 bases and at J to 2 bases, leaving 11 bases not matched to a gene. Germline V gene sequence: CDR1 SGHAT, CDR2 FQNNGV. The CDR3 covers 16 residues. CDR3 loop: CASSSYSGTATYEQYF. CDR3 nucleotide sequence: TGTGCCAGCAGCTCATACTCCGGGACAGCAACCTACGAGCAGTACTTC.

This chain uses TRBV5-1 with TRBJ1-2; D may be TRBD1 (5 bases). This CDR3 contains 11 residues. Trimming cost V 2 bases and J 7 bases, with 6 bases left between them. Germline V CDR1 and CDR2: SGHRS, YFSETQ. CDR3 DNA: TGCGCCAGCAGCTTAGGGGTTGGCTACACCTTC. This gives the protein CASSLGVGYTF.

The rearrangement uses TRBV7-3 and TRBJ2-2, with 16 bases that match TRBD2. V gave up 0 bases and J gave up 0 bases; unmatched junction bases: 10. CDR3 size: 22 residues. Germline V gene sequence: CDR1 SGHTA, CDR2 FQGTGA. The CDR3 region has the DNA TGTGCCAGCAGCTTAACGATTCTTCCCGGGACTAGCGGGAGGGCGAACACCGGGGAGCTGTTTTTT. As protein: CASSLTILPGTSGRANTGELFF.

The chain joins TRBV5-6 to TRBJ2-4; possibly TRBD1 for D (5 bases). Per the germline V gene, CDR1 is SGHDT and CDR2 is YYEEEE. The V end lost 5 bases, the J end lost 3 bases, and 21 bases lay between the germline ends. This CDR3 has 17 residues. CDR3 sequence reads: CASRYNQGLVGKNIQYF. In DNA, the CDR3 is TGTGCCAGCAGATATAATCAGGGATTGGTAGGCAAAAACATTCAGTACTTC.

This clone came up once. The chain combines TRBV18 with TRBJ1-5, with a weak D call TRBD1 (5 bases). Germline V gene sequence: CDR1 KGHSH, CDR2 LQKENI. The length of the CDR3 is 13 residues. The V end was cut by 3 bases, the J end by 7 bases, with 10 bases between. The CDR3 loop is CASSPAGNQPQHF. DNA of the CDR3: TGTGCCAGCTCACCGGCAGGGAACCAGCCCCAGCATTTT. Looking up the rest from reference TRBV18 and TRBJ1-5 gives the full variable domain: NAGVMQNPRHLVRRRGQEARLRCSPMKGHSHVYWYRQLPEEGLKFMVYLQKENIIDESGMPKERFSAEFPKEGPSILRIQQVVRGDSAAYFCASSPAGNQPQHFGDGTRLSIL.

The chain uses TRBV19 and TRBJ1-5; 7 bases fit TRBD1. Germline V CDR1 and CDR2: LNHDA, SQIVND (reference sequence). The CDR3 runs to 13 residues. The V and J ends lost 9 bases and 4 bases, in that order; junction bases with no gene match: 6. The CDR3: CASRDRDNQPQHF. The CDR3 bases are TGTGCCAGCCGGGACAGAGATAATCAGCCCCAGCATTTT.

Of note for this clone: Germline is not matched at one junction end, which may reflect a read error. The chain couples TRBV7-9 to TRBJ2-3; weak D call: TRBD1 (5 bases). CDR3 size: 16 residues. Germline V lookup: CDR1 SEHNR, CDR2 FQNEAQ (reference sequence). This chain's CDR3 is CSSSSSPTASTDTQYF. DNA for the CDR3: TGTTCCAGCAGCTCTAGTCCGACAGCAAGCACAGATACGCAGTATTTT.

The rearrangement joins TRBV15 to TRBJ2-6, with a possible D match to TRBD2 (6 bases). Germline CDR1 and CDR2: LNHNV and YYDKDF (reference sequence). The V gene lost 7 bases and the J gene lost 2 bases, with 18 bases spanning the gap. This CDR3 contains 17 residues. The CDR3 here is CATTPGGGIAGANVLTF. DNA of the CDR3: TGTGCCACCACCCCCGGGGGTGGGATTGCTGGGGCCAACGTCCTGACTTTC.